This T cell receptor beta chain was recorded in a study of PD-L1 blockade in urothelial cancer. At the level of the study: Samples of blood were analyzed 3 weeks (second dose) and 6 weeks after treatment start. Overall study findings and caveats: More expansion of tumor-associated blood clones, seen at 3 weeks, marked durable-benefit patients.

The assay was immunoSEQ multiplex PCR, and TCRdb's table has in-frame clones only and misses some. Of fewer than 35,000 clones listed, around 86% are singletons. Note on this clone: Its target is unknown.

The germline CDR1 and CDR2 sequences are WSHSY and SAAADI. With 1 base clipped from V and 3 bases from J, the junction kept 5 bases outside the gene matches. The CDR3 loop spans 16 amino acids. Sample: PBMCs, taken around atezolizumab (anti-PD-L1) treatment. This sequence originates from a man between 50 and 59 years old with urothelial cancer. The rearrangement joins TRBV10-2 to TRBJ2-1, with 8 bases identical to TRBD2. As DNA, the CDR3 is TGCGCCAGCAGTGAGTTCGGCGGGGGGATCTACAATGAGCAGTTCTTC. It encodes CASSEFGGGIYNEQFF.